A single sample is the source of the 16 T cell receptor beta chains below, sequenced in a study of T cell responses to AZD1222 COVID-19 vaccine. The method was immunoSEQ multiplex PCR; TCRdb's version includes in-frame clones alone and lacks a portion of them. Here the sample spans about 140,000 clones, approximately 93% being singletons. Sequences were derived from peripheral blood, sampled on day 0 of MenACWY control vaccination. All receptors derive from an adult in good health.

The J gene is TRBJ2-7, the V gene TRBV5-5; TRBD2 matches at 7 bases. CDR3 length: 15 amino acids. The V gene end was trimmed by 4 bases and the J gene end by 1 base; junction bases not matched to a gene: 8. Germline CDR1 SGHKS, CDR2 YYEKEE (reference sequence). The CDR3 reads CASSRDLGGSYEQYF. Here the CDR3 DNA reads TGTGCCAGCAGCAGGGACCTCGGGGGGTCCTACGAGCAGTACTTC.

CDR3 sequence reads: CASSLFSGGYNEQFF. Written as DNA, the CDR3 is TGCGCCAGCAGCCTCTTTAGCGGGGGGTACAATGAGCAGTTCTTC. This chain uses TRBV4-1 with TRBJ2-1, with 10 bases fitting TRBD2. CDR1 and CDR2 from the germline V gene are MGHRA and YSYEKL. The CDR3 sequence is 15 residues long. V lost 4 bases, J lost 4 bases, and 4 bases stayed unmatched.

A word on this clone: Different DNA sequences within this sample yield the same CDR3. The rearrangement links TRBV18 to TRBJ1-2, with no clear D. Germline V CDR1 and CDR2: KGHSH, LQKENI. V was shortened by 6 bases and J by 2 bases, with 10 bases between the two germline ends. The CDR3 is made up of 13 amino acids. Here the CDR3 reads CASSPDGNYGYTF. Here the CDR3 DNA reads TGTGCCAGCTCCCCGGACGGAAACTATGGCTACACCTTC.

J is TRBJ1-4 and V is TRBV19; no clear D gene. The CDR3 runs to 15 residues. V was cut by 3 bases and J by 7 bases, with 15 bases left in between. From germline, CDR1 is LNHDA and CDR2 SQIVND (reference sequence). CDR3 in amino acids: CASSILTGGSEKLFF. For the CDR3, the DNA is TGTGCCAGTAGTATTTTAACGGGAGGAAGTGAAAAACTGTTTTTT.

The rearrangement links TRBV4-1 to TRBJ1-2; 8 nucleotides match TRBD1. CDR1 and CDR2 from the germline V gene are MGHRA and YSYEKL. The CDR3 runs to 15 residues. The J segment lost 3 bases and the V segment lost 4 bases, leaving 7 bases of the junction unmatched. CDR3 sequence (DNA): TGCGCCAGCAGCCCGCGGACAGGGAGCCACTATGGCTACACCTTC. This codes for CASSPRTGSHYGYTF.

This rearrangement joins TRBV9 to TRBJ1-5, with D unclear. The CDR3 spans 13 residues. V lost 0 bases and J lost 6, with 7 bases in between. The germline CDR1 and CDR2 sequences are SGDLS and YYNGEE. CDR3 coding DNA: TGTGCCAGCAGCGTAGAAGGGTTTCAGCCCCAGCATTTT. Encoded protein: CASSVEGFQPQHF.

The rearrangement uses TRBV27 and TRBJ1-5; D possibly corresponds to TRBD1 (6 bases). The CDR3 contains 14 residues. With 5 bases removed from V and 6 bases from J, the gap between germline ends came to 14 bases. Per germline, CDR1 MNHEY and CDR2 SMNVEV (reference sequence). The CDR3 nucleotides are TGTGCCAGCAGTCGAGGGGGTGGGTTTCAGCCCCAGCATTTT. Its translation is CASSRGGGFQPQHF.

The chain uses TRBV5-1 and TRBJ1-1; D is ambiguous. V lost 3 bases, J lost 3 bases, and 9 bases lay in between. The CDR3 runs 13 residues. CDR1 is SGHRS and CDR2 is YFSETQ in the germline V gene. CDR3: CASSSPEDTEAFF. Here the CDR3 DNA reads TGCGCCAGCAGCTCCCCGGAGGACACTGAAGCTTTCTTT.

J is TRBJ1-2 and V is TRBV6-5, with 7 bases lining up with TRBD1. V shed 6 bases, J shed 9 bases, and the junction held 13 bases outside the gene matches. Germline loops: CDR1 MNHEY, CDR2 SVGAGI. The CDR3 sequence is 14 residues long. The CDR3, as DNA: TGTGCCAGCAGACCACCGACGGGACAGCCAAGCTACACCTTC. Protein sequence: CASRPPTGQPSYTF.

This clone appeared once. CDR3 bases: TGTGCCAGCAGCATTAGCGGGGGCGCCGCCTACGAGCAGTACTTC. Encoded protein: CASSISGGAAYEQYF. The V and J genes are TRBV7-9 and TRBJ2-7, with 9 bases aligning to TRBD2. The V gene's germline CDR1 is SEHNR and CDR2 FQNEAQ (reference sequence). With 5 bases clipped from V and 2 bases from J, the junction kept 7 bases outside the gene matches. The CDR3 is made up of 15 amino acids.

This rearrangement joins TRBV7-8 to TRBJ2-1; 8 nucleotides align to TRBD2. The germline V gene has CDR1 SGHVS and CDR2 FQNEAQ. J gave up 7 bases and V 5 bases, and 10 bases lay outside the gene matches. CDR3 length equals 15 residues. CDR3 region: CASSPLSGSWNEQFF. CDR3 in DNA: TGTGCCAGCAGCCCCCTGAGCGGGAGTTGGAATGAGCAGTTCTTC.

The chain joins TRBV19 to TRBJ1-4, with D hard to call. From germline, CDR1 is LNHDA and CDR2 SQIVND (reference sequence). V lost 2 bases, J lost 0 bases, and 13 bases lay in between. This CDR3 has 17 residues. The CDR3 loop reads CASSIRGPSPTNEKLFF. The CDR3 DNA follows: TGTGCCAGTAGTATAAGAGGCCCTTCCCCAACTAATGAAAAACTGTTTTTT. Supplemented by reference TRBV19 and TRBJ1-4, the full variable domain reads DGGITQSPKYLFRKEGQNVTLSCEQNLNHDAMYWYRQDPGQGLRLIYYSQIVNDFQKGDIAEGYSVSREKKESFPLTVTSAQKNPTAFYLCASSIRGPSPTNEKLFFGSGTQLSVL.

The chain is built from TRBV3-1 (or the pseudogene TRBV3-2) and TRBJ1-3, with TRBD1 matching 8 bases. V shed 7 bases and J 0 bases; nucleotides not matched to a gene: 14. The CDR3 covers 18 residues. CDR1 and CDR2 (germline): LGHDT, YNNKEL (reference sequence). As DNA, the CDR3 is TGTGCCAGCACCCCCAGAGCCGGACAGGGATACTCTGGAAACACCATATATTTT. It specifies CASTPRAGQGYSGNTIYF.

This chain links TRBV4-1 with TRBJ2-7, with 7 bases aligning to TRBD2. The germline V gene has CDR1 MGHRA and CDR2 YSYEKL. J lost 2 bases, V lost 5 bases, and 9 bases had no gene match. This CDR3 is built from 15 residues. CDR3 residues: CASSAPGTTPYEQYF. The CDR3 DNA reads as TGCGCCAGCAGCGCGCCCGGGACTACCCCCTACGAGCAGTACTTC.

This rearrangement joins TRBV30 to TRBJ2-1, with a possible D match to TRBD1 (5 bases). The CDR3 runs 12 residues. Germline V CDR1 and CDR2: GTSNPN, SVGIG (reference sequence). Deletions cut 3 bases from V and 8 bases from J, with 11 bases between. The CDR3 nucleotides are TGTGCCTGGAGAGACCAGGGCTATGAGCAGTTCTTC. Its translation is CAWRDQGYEQFF.

J is TRBJ1-2 and V is TRBV7-6, with no clear D. Trimming pared 0 bases from V and 4 bases from J, leaving 6 bases between. Looked up from germline, CDR1 is SGHVS and CDR2 is FNYEAQ. This CDR3 is built from 13 residues. The CDR3 region has the DNA TGTGCCAGCAGCTTAGCCGCTACCTATGGCTACACCTTC. Translating gives CASSLAATYGYTF.